A selection of T cell receptor beta chains follows, all from one sample in a study of T-cell memory formation after mild COVID-19. TCRdb analysed the 5' RACE reads with MiXCR anew, one entry per CDR3 protein. The sample gives some 57,000 distinct CDR3 sequences, more than 9% of which show up once; under 25% is in the top ten. The specimen was PBMCs or a T cell subset sorted from them (not recorded which). The receptor source for this set is a man aged 18 to 35 who had mild COVID-19 (a few samples of this study predate the infection). Cell type and time point are not known. The CDR3 runs from the conserved cysteine through the conserved F or W. D genes are given only for firm matches. Part of the rows lack a size; the others show once, few, many or a class for expanded clones.

d_call,v_call,clone_size,cdr3_length,j_call,cdr3_nt,cdr3_aa
.,TRBV29-1,few,12,TRBJ1-1,TGCAGCGTTGCCCCCATGAACACTGAAGCTTTCTTT,CSVAPMNTEAFF
TRBD1,TRBV24-1,.,14,TRBJ1-2,TGTGCCACCAGTGATCGGGACAGGGCCTATGGCTACACCTTC,CATSDRDRAYGYTF
.,TRBV10-3,few,13,TRBJ1-6,TGTGCCATCACGGGGGACTATAATTCACCCCTCCACTTT,CAITGDYNSPLHF
TRBD2,TRBV4-1,many,17,TRBJ2-3,TGCGCCAGCAGCCAAGATTGGACTAGCGCCGGGACAGATACGCAGTATTTT,CASSQDWTSAGTDTQYF
TRBD2,TRBV5-8,few,16,TRBJ2-1,TGTGCCAGCAGCTTGGGGCCGGGACTAGCGAAGCTTGAGCAGTTCTTC,CASSLGPGLAKLEQFF
TRBD1,TRBV5-1,many,14,TRBJ2-4,TGCGCCAGCAGCTGGGGGACAGGGAGTAACATTCAGTACTTC,CASSWGTGSNIQYF
TRBD1,TRBV14,few,16,TRBJ2-2,TGTGCCAGCAGCTCATACAGGGGCCGGAACACCGGGGAGCTGTTTTTT,CASSSYRGRNTGELFF
.,TRBV7-2,many,14,TRBJ2-3,TGTGCCAGCATCACTACGTCCCGGGCAGATACGCAGTATTTT,CASITTSRADTQYF
TRBD2,TRBV11-2,.,17,TRBJ2-3,TGTGCCAGCAGCATTACTAGCGGGGGGGTCCCCAGAGATACGCAGTATTTT,CASSITSGGVPRDTQYF
.,TRBV4-1,.,11,TRBJ2-5,TGCGCCAGCAGCCTGGATGGGACCCAGTACTTC,CASSLDGTQYF
.,TRBV4-2,.,16,TRBJ1-5,TGTGCCAGCAGCCAAGTTTCTGGACAGAGAGAGCAGCCCCAGCATTTT,CASSQVSGQREQPQHF
.,TRBV4-1,.,15,TRBJ1-2,TGCGCCAGCAGCCAAGATCCTGCAGGATACTATGGCTACACCTTC,CASSQDPAGYYGYTF
.,TRBV10-2,few,14,TRBJ1-5,TGCGCCAGCAGTGAGTCGCATAGGGATCAGCCCCAGCATTTT,CASSESHRDQPQHF
TRBD2,TRBV6-5,few,16,TRBJ2-7,TGTGCCAGCAGTTACTCGACATCTAGCGGTACTTACGAGCAGTACTTC,CASSYSTSSGTYEQYF
.,TRBV7-9,few,13,TRBJ1-4,TGTGCCAGCAGCCTAGCCGCCGGGGGAAAACTGTTTTTT,CASSLAAGGKLFF
.,TRBV7-2,.,16,TRBJ2-2,TGTGCCAGCAGCCGACGTGCGGGGAGGAACACCGGGGAGCTGTTTTTT,CASSRRAGRNTGELFF
.,TRBV12-3/TRBV12-4,many,15,TRBJ2-2,TGTGCCAGCAGTTTAGCGGGGGGTCTCACCGGGGAGCTGTTTTTT,CASSLAGGLTGELFF
.,TRBV25-1,.,14,TRBJ2-5,TGTGCCAGCAGTGAATCAGGGGGGAAAGAGACCCAGTACTTC,CASSESGGKETQYF
.,TRBV4-2,many,16,TRBJ2-5,TGTGCCAGCAGCCAAGGGCTGGCGGGGCTGGTAGAGACCCAGTACTTC,CASSQGLAGLVETQYF
TRBD1,TRBV20-1,many,14,TRBJ1-5,TGCAGTGCTGCCACAGGGGGCTCAAGTCAGCCCCAGCATTTT,CSAATGGSSQPQHF
.,TRBV12-3/TRBV12-4,.,14,TRBJ2-1,TGTGCCAGCACCTACAGGGATAGCTACAATGAGCAGTTCTTC,CASTYRDSYNEQFF
TRBD1,TRBV4-3,many,16,TRBJ2-4,TGCGCCAGCAGCCAAGCGGACAGGGGGGGAAAAAACATTCAGTACTTC,CASSQADRGGKNIQYF
TRBD1,TRBV7-9,few,17,TRBJ1-6,TGTGCCAGCAGCTTTAAGAGCGGGACAGTCCTATTGGGACCCCTCCACTTT,CASSFKSGTVLLGPLHF
.,TRBV20-1,few,13,TRBJ1-1,TGCAGTGCTAGCGGCAGATGGAACACTGAAGCTTTCTTT,CSASGRWNTEAFF
.,TRBV6-5,.,14,TRBJ1-4,TGTGCCAGCACCGGGCATGCAACTAATGAAAAACTGTTTTTT,CASTGHATNEKLFF
TRBD1,TRBV6-5,many,14,TRBJ1-5,TGTGCCAGCAGTCGGACAGGGAGCAATCAGCCCCAGCATTTT,CASSRTGSNQPQHF
.,TRBV6-1,.,14,TRBJ2-2,TGTGCCAGCAGACTCCAGGGAGGAACCGGGGAGCTGTTTTTT,CASRLQGGTGELFF
TRBD2,TRBV24-1,.,16,TRBJ2-2,TGTGCCACCAGTGAGCCGGGACTAGACGATTCCGGGGAGCTGTTTTTT,CATSEPGLDDSGELFF
TRBD1,TRBV19,.,14,TRBJ1-2,TGTGCCAGTAGTTCTCACAGGGGAAACTATGGCTACACCTTC,CASSSHRGNYGYTF
.,TRBV5-1,.,16,TRBJ2-3,TGCGCCAGCAGCTTGGGACACCTGACTAGCACAGATACGCAGTATTTT,CASSLGHLTSTDTQYF
.,TRBV6-8,.,13,TRBJ2-1,TGTGCCCAAAGACACTTGCCCTACAATGAGCAGTTCTTC,CAQRHLPYNEQFF
TRBD1,TRBV7-8,once,16,TRBJ1-1,TGTGCCAGCAGTAAAGGGGACAGGGGGATGAACACTGAAGCTTTCTTT,CASSKGDRGMNTEAFF
.,TRBV7-3,.,13,TRBJ2-4,TGTGCCAGCAGCTTAGGGACCCAAAACATTCAGTACTTC,CASSLGTQNIQYF
.,TRBV20-1,many,14,TRBJ2-5,TGCAGTGCTGGGCCCTTATTAGTGGGGGGAACCCAGTACTTC,CSAGPLLVGGTQYF
TRBD1,TRBV27,.,16,TRBJ1-2,TGTGCCAGCAGAAGAAGGACAGGGATGGCTGACTATGGCTACACCTTC,CASRRRTGMADYGYTF
TRBD2,TRBV10-1,.,15,TRBJ2-7,TGCGCCAGCAGTGAGACCCTAGCGGGGGTCTACGAGCAGTACTTC,CASSETLAGVYEQYF
.,TRBV7-2,few,15,TRBJ2-1,TGTGCCAGCAGCTTAGTCCGGGGAGACCTTGGTGAGCAGTTCTTC,CASSLVRGDLGEQFF
.,TRBV6-2/TRBV6-3,.,16,TRBJ1-5,TGTGCCAGCAGCGCCATACAGGGTCGGGTTCGGTGGCCCCAGCATTTT,CASSAIQGRVRWPQHF
.,TRBV5-1,.,15,TRBJ1-1,TGCGCCAGCGGGGGGGGTCGAGGGGCGAACACTGAAGCTTTCTTT,CASGGGRGANTEAFF
.,TRBV12-3/TRBV12-4,many,15,TRBJ2-2,TGTGCCAGCAGCAACCAACAGGGTGTCACCGGGGAGCTGTTTTTT,CASSNQQGVTGELFF
.,TRBV7-2,few,14,TRBJ1-5,TGTGCCAGCAGCTTAGGAGTCAGCAATCAGCCCCAGCATTTT,CASSLGVSNQPQHF
.,TRBV25-1,.,13,TRBJ2-1,TGTGCCAGCTCTCGGGGAAGTAAGAATGAGCAGTTCTTC,CASSRGSKNEQFF
.,TRBV24-1,many,13,TRBJ1-1,TGTGCCACCAGTGACATCGAAAACACTGAAGCTTTCTTT,CATSDIENTEAFF